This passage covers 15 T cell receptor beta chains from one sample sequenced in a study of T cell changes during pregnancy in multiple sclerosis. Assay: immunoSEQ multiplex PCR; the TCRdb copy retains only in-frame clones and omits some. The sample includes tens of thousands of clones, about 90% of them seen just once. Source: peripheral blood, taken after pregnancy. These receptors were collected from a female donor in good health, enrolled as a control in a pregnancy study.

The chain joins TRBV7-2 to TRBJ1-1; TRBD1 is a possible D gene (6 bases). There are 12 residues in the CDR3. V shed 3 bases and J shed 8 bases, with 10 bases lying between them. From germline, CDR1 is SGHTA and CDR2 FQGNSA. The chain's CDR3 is CASSFGQTEAFF. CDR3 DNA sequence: TGTGCCAGCAGCTTCGGACAGACCGAAGCTTTCTTT.

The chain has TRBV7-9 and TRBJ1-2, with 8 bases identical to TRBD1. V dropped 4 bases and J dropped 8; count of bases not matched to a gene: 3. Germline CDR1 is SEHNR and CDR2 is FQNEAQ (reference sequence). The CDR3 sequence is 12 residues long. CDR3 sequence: CASSSQGAGYTF. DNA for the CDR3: TGTGCCAGCAGCTCCCAGGGGGCCGGCTACACCTTC. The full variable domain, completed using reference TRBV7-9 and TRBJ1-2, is DTGVSQNPRHKITKRGQNVTFRCDPISEHNRLYWYRQTLGQGPEFLTYFQNEAQLEKSRLLSDRFSAERPKGSFSTLEIQRTEQGDSAMYLCASSSQGAGYTFGSGTRLTVV.

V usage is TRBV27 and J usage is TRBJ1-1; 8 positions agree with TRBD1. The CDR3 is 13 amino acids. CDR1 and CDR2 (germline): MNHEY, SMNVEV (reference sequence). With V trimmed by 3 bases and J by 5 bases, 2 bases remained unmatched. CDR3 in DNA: TGTGCCAGCAGTTTGGACAGGGCAACTGAAGCTTTCTTT. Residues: CASSLDRATEAFF.

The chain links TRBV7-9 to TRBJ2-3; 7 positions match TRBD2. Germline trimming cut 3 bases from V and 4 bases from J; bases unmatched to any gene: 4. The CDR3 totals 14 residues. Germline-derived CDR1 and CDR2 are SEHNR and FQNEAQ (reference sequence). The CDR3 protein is CASSFGLVPDTQYF. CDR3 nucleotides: TGTGCCAGCAGCTTCGGACTAGTACCAGATACGCAGTATTTT.

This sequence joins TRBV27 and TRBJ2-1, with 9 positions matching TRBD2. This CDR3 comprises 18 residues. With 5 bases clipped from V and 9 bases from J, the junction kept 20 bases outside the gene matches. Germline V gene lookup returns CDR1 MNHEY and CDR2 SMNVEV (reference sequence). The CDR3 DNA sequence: TGTGCCAGCAGTCTTCGCCGCCGTTTGCGGGAGGGCGGGTTTGAGCAGTTCTTC. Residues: CASSLRRRLREGGFEQFF.

Written as DNA, the CDR3 is TGTGCCATCAGAGACGCGGCCTACGAGCAGTACTTC. Amino acids: CAIRDAAYEQYF. The chain is built from TRBV10-3 and TRBJ2-7; D gene unclear. This CDR3 is 12 amino acids long. The V gene lost 6 bases and the J gene lost 2 bases, with 8 bases spanning the gap. Germline CDR1 is ENHRY and CDR2 is SYGVKD.

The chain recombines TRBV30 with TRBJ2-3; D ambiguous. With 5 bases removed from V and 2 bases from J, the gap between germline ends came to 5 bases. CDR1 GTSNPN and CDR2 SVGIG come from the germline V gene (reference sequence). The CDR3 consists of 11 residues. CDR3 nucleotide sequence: TGTGCCTGGGGGCACACAGATACGCAGTATTTT. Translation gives CAWGHTDTQYF. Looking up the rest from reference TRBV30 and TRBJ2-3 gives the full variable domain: SQTIHQWPATLVQPVGSPLSLECTVEGTSNPNLYWYRQAAGRGLQLLFYSVGIGQISSEVPQNLSASRPQDRQFILSSKKLLLSDSGFYLCAWGHTDTQYFGPGTRLTVL.

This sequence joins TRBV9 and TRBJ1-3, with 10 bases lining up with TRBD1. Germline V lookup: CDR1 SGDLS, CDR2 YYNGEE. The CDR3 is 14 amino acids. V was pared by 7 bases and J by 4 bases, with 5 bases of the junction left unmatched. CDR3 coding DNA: TGTGCCAGCTCCCCGGGACAGGGGGGAAACACCATATATTTT. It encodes CASSPGQGGNTIYF.

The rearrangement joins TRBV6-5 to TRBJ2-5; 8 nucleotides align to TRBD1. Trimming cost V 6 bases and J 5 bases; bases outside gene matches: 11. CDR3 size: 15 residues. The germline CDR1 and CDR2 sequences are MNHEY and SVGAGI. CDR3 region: CASSHTGQGTETQYF. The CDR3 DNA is TGTGCCAGCAGCCACACCGGACAGGGAACGGAGACCCAGTACTTC.

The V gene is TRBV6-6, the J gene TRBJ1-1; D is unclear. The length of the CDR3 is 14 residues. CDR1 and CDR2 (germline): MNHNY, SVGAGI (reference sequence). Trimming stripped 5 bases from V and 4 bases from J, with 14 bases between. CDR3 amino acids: CASSPGGGLTEAFF. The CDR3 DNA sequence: TGTGCCAGCAGTCCCGGTGGAGGCCTCACTGAAGCTTTCTTT.

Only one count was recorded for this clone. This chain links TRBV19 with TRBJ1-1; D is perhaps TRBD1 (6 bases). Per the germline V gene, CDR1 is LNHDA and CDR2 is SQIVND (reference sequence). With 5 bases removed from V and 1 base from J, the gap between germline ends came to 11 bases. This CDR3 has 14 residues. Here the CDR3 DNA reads TGTGCCAGTAGTTTTAGAGGGGGGAACACTGAAGCTTTCTTT. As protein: CASSFRGGNTEAFF.

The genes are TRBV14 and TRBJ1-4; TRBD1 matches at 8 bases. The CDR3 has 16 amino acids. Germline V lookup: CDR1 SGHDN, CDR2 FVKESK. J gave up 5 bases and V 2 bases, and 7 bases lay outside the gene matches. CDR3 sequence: CASSQTRTGRNEKLFF. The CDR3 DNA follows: TGTGCCAGCAGCCAAACTCGGACAGGGAGGAATGAAAAACTGTTTTTT. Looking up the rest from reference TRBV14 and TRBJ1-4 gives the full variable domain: EAGVTQFPSHSVIEKGQTVTLRCDPISGHDNLYWYRRVMGKEIKFLLHFVKESKQDESGMPNNRFLAERTGGTYSTLKVQPAELEDSGVYFCASSQTRTGRNEKLFFGSGTQLSVL.

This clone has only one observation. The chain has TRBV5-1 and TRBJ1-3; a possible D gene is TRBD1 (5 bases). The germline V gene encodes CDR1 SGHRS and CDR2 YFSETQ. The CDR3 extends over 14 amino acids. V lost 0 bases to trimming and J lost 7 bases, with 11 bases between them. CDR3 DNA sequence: TGCGCCAGCAGCTTGGGCCAGGGAAGTAACACCATATATTTT. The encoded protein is CASSLGQGSNTIYF.

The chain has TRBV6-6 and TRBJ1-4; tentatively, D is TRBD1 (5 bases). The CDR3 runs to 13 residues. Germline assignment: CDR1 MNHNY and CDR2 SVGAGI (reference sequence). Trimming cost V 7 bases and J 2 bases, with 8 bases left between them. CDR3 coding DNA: TGTGCCAGCACCCGACAGACTAATGAAAAACTGTTTTTT. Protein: CASTRQTNEKLFF.

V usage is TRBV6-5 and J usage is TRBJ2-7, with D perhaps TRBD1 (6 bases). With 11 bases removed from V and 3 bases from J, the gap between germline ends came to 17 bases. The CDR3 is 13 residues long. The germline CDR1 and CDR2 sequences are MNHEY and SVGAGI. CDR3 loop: CASSKGENYEQYF. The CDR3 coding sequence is TGTGCCTCGAGTAAGGGGGAGAACTACGAGCAGTACTTC.